The clone carrying this T cell receptor beta chain has only a few counts. The antigen remains unidentified. This entry belongs to a study of T cell repertoires in cytomegalovirus infection. The wider study: Indications of both CMV infection and matching HLA type were provided by public TCR beta signatures.

MiXCR, run by TCRdb on the reads, gives a single entry per CDR3 protein. This sample has over 250,000 distinct CDR3 sequences, with roughly a fifth found just once. Regarding the study as a whole: The ex vivo response showed dominance by HLA-C-restricted CMV-specific TCR beta clonotypes.

In germline, CDR1 is WNHNN, CDR2 SYGVQD (reference sequence). The CDR3 has 14 residues. Trimming took off 6 bases at V and 1 base at J, with 9 bases between the two ends. The clonotype originates from a human donor in good health (CMV status not recorded). Some clones in this sample may be carry-over from other donors' samples. The sequenced sample was cultured PBMCs, obtained from culture after CMV antigen stimulation. This chain joins TRBV10-1 and TRBJ2-2; maybe TRBD1 (5 bases). The CDR3 spells CASSAGQNTGELFF. CDR3 in DNA: TGCGCCAGCAGCGCCGGACAGAACACCGGGGAGCTGTTTTTT.